This T cell receptor beta chain came from a study of tumour-infiltrating T cells in Burkitt lymphoma. The V gene end was trimmed by 6 bases and the J gene end by 6 bases; junction bases not matched to a gene: 4. CDR1 is SGHVS and CDR2 is FQNEAQ in the germline V gene. The CDR3 covers 13 residues. Produced via immunoSEQ multiplex PCR; TCRdb's table is partial and in-frame only. The sample holds more than 1,000 clones, approximately 40% seen once. This TCR derives from a human donor with Burkitt lymphoma. Input material: tumor tissue. V gene TRBV7-8 combines with J gene TRBJ1-2, with 10 nucleotides matching TRBD1. In DNA, the CDR3 is TGTGCCAGCAGAGGACAGGGGGGCCATGGCTACACCTTC. Translation: CASRGQGGHGYTF.